Below are 3 T cell receptor beta chains sequenced from a single sample in a study of OX40 agonist ivuxolimab in advanced cancers. This table comes from immunoSEQ multiplex PCR, and its TCRdb copy is limited to in-frame clones, with some not included. The data contain tens of thousands of clones, 75% to 90% of them singletons. Sequenced material: CD4+ or CD8+ T cells sorted from blood, taken in a trial of the OX40 agonist ivuxolimab. The receptors shown here come from an adult with an advanced solid tumor such as melanoma, head and neck, liver or kidney cancer.

This sequence joins TRBV28 and TRBJ2-5; D may correspond to TRBD1 or TRBD2 (5 bases each). The germline gives CDR1 MDHEN, CDR2 SYDVKM. The CDR3 consists of 11 residues. V dropped 7 bases and J dropped 5 bases, with 8 bases sitting between them. In DNA form, the CDR3 reads TGTGCCAGCACGGGACCTGAGACCCAGTACTTC. Protein: CASTGPETQYF.

This chain connects TRBV18 to TRBJ2-5; D call uncertain. Germline CDR1 KGHSH, CDR2 LQKENI. The CDR3 spans 14 residues. V was shortened by 7 bases and J by 2 bases, with 14 bases between the two germline ends. Here the CDR3 DNA reads TGTGCCAGCTTCGGAGTCAGTCCGCAAGAGACCCAGTACTTC. This codes for CASFGVSPQETQYF.

This chain links TRBV11-2 with TRBJ2-7; 8 positions agree with TRBD1. The CDR3 contains 15 residues. V trimming: 7 bases; J trimming: 1 base; junction bases outside the gene matches: 9. The germline gives CDR1 SGHAT, CDR2 FQNNGV. The CDR3 nucleotides are TGTGCCAGCACCCGACAGGGGTCCCTTTCCTACGAGCAGTACTTC. It translates to CASTRQGSLSYEQYF.